This T cell receptor (beta chain) was identified in a study of lymphopenia after photon versus proton radiotherapy. Method: immunoSEQ multiplex PCR; TCRdb's copy keeps in-frame clones and lacks some. The data show about 30,000 clones, 94% seen once. Worth noting for this clone: Its antigen remains unknown.

CDR3 length: 17 residues. Trimming took 0 bases from V and 5 from J, leaving 19 bases between them. CDR1 is SGHTA, CDR2 FQGNSA, per germline. Points from the study as a whole: Photon-treated patients lost naive T cells and TCR diversity; proton-treated stayed stable.

Sequences were derived from peripheral blood, sampled from a patient treated with photon-based radiotherapy. This clonotype was sampled from a woman between 45 and 65 years old with cholangiocarcinoma. J is TRBJ1-2 and V is TRBV7-2; D is ambiguous. The CDR3: CASSLASSQVLGYGYTF. The CDR3 DNA sequence: TGTGCCAGCAGCTTAGCCTCATCCCAGGTACTAGGGTATGGCTACACCTTC.